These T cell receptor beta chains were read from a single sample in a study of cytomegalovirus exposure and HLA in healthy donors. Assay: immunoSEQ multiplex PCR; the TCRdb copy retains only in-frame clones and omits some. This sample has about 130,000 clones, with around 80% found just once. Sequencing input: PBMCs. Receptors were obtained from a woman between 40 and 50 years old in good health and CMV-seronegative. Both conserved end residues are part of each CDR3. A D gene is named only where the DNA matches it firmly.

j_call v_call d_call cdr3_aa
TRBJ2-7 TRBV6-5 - CASSYRDTSYEQYF
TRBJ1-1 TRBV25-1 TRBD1 CASSEFGRGSTEAFF
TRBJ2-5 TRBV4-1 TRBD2 CASSQSLAGSEETQYF
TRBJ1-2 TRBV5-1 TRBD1 CASSPQGQGAYGYTF
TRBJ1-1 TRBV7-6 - CASSLGVRDTEAFF
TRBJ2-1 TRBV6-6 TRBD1 CASSRAPQGANEQFF
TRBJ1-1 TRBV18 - CASSPPGYTEAFF
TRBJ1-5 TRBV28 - CASSPQKTVSNQPQHF
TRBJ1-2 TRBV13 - CASSLRAANYGYTF
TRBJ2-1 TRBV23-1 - CASSLAVEGPGFLHEQFF
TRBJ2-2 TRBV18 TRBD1 CASSPGQGRPGELFF
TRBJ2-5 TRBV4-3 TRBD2 CASSQTPAGEAETQYF
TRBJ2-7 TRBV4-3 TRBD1 CASSYGTGSYEQYF
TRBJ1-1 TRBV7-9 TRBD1 CASSPRRQGIGNTEAFF
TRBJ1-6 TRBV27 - CASSLGASSPLHF
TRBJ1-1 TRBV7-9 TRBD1 CASSGQGERTEAFF
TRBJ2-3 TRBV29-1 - CSVDQLVGDTQYF
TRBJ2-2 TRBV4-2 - CASSQDTWTGLTGELFF
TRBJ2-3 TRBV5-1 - CASSLLDRSTDTQYF
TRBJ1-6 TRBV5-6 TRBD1 CASSLAGTGGYNSPLHF
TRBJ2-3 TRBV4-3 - CASSQGSDDTDTQYF
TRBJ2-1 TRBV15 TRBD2 CATSRPILSGRAGEQFF
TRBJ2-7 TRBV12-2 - CASRLARASGYEQYF
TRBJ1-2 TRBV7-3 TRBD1 CASSLDRDGYGYTF
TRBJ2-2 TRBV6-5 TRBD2 CASSLTGTSGTGELFF
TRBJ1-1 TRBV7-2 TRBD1 CASIKDRWETEAFF